The clone carrying this T cell receptor (beta chain) has a handful of counts. The patients all showed relapse after autologous stem cell transplantation, while their brentuximab vedotin exposure varied. From thawed PBMCs, CD8+ T cells were isolated by magnetic negative selection. Assay: immunoSEQ multiplex PCR; the TCRdb copy retains only in-frame clones and omits some. The profile shows over 2,500 clones, approximately 72% of them singletons. The data were taken from a study of PD-1 blockade in classical Hodgkin lymphoma. This sequence originates from a human donor with classical Hodgkin lymphoma. Material: CD8+ T cells from blood, obtained at baseline.

The CDR3 DNA reads as TGCGCCAGCAGCAAGAACGTAGCGGGAGCGGCTGAGACCCAGTACTTC. This sequence encodes CASSKNVAGAAETQYF. The chain carries TRBV5-1 and TRBJ2-5, with TRBD2 matching 9 bases. Per germline, CDR1 SGHRS and CDR2 YFSETQ. This CDR3 contains 16 residues. J gave up 5 bases and V 4 bases, and 12 bases lay outside the gene matches.